The source of this TCR beta chain is a study of T cells in Graves' hyperthyroidism and ophthalmopathy. Study results and caveats: Median prediction lead before ophthalmopathy onset was 5.5 to 7 months with the model.

The CDR3 regions of TCR beta were amplified from RNA transcripts. A set of HTBI primers served as the primers for a first-round RT-PCR of the TCR CDR3. From the multiplex PCR reads, TCRdb called clonotypes with MiXCR, one entry per CDR3 protein. The data contain about 600,000 distinct CDR3 sequences, roughly 15% of them singletons. Trimming at V came to 7 bases and at J to 1 base, leaving 5 bases not matched to a gene. This CDR3 contains 13 residues. Germline lookup yields CDR1 SQVTM and CDR2 ANQGSEA. PBMCs were obtained from roughly 10 ml fresh peripheral blood. This clonotype was recorded at least ten times. Its antigen is undetermined.

The origin of this receptor is a woman aged 50 to 65 with Graves' ophthalmopathy. Sequencing was performed on blood. V and J are TRBV29-1 and TRBJ1-1; TRBD1 agrees at 8 bases. The CDR3 coding sequence is TGCAGCGGGGAGACAGGGGCGAACACTGAAGCTTTCTTT. Translating gives CSGETGANTEAFF.